This is a list of T cell receptor beta chains from one sample in a study of cytomegalovirus exposure and HLA in healthy donors. Data came from immunoSEQ multiplex PCR; TCRdb stores just in-frame clones and leaves some out. The sample has 150,000 to 200,000 clones; 75% to 85% are singletons. Specimen: PBMCs. These receptors were taken from a boy aged 5-17 years in good health and CMV-seronegative. The CDR3 runs from the conserved cysteine through the conserved F or W. D genes are given only for firm matches. Not all rows give a size; the values are once, few, many and, for expanded clones, a class.

TRBJ2-3 | TRBV28 | NA | few | CASSLSQRGATYF | TGTGCCAGCAGTTTATCCCAACGGGGGGCAACGTATTTT
TRBJ1-1 | TRBV6-6 | NA | NA | CASTYRAEGNTEAFF | TGTGCCAGCACCTATCGAGCGGAGGGGAACACTGAAGCTTTCTTT
TRBJ2-5 | TRBV5-5 | NA | NA | CASSPRGYQETQYF | TGTGCCAGCAGCCCGCGAGGGTACCAAGAGACCCAGTACTTC
TRBJ2-3 | TRBV19 | TRBD1 | NA | CASSHRTGATTDTQYF | TGTGCCAGTAGTCACCGGACAGGGGCGACCACAGATACGCAGTATTTT
TRBJ2-1 | TRBV7-3 | TRBD2 | NA | CASSLELAGGNEQFF | TGTGCCAGCAGCTTAGAACTAGCGGGAGGGAATGAGCAGTTCTTC
TRBJ2-2 | TRBV30 | TRBD1 | NA | CAWIPQGADTGELFF | TGTGCCTGGATCCCACAGGGGGCAGACACCGGGGAGCTGTTTTTT
TRBJ2-5 | TRBV7-8 | TRBD1 | NA | CASSSGQSQETQYF | TGTGCCAGCAGCTCGGGACAGAGCCAAGAGACCCAGTACTTC
TRBJ2-7 | TRBV6-6 | NA | NA | CASSYYQGSYEQYF | TGTGCCAGCAGTTACTACCAGGGTTCCTACGAGCAGTACTTC
TRBJ2-7 | TRBV6-5 | TRBD2 | NA | CASSYRRTSGEVKF | TGTGCCAGCAGTTATAGAAGGACTAGCGGGGAAGTTAAATTC
TRBJ1-1 | TRBV7-2 | TRBD1 | NA | CASSLPTTGGTEAFF | TGTGCCAGCAGCCTCCCAACGACAGGGGGCACTGAAGCTTTCTTT
TRBJ1-6 | TRBV19 | TRBD1 | NA | CASSAGQGNNSPLHF | TGTGCCAGTAGTGCCGGACAGGGGAATAATTCACCCCTCCACTTT
TRBJ2-5 | TRBV7-9 | NA | NA | CASSSGRGGQALQETQYF | TGTGCCAGCAGCTCAGGGAGGGGGGGGCAGGCCCTCCAAGAGACCCAGTACTTC
TRBJ1-1 | TRBV7-9 | NA | NA | CASSEGGAPTEAFF | TGTGCCAGCAGCGAAGGGGGGGCTCCGACTGAAGCTTTCTTT
TRBJ2-7 | TRBV2 | NA | NA | CASSEASVTYEQYF | TGTGCCAGCAGTGAAGCCTCAGTTACCTACGAGCAGTACTTC
TRBJ2-3 | TRBV11-3 | TRBD2 | NA | CASSLVGAGGPDTQYF | TGTGCCAGCAGCTTAGTCGGGGCGGGAGGGCCAGATACGCAGTATTTT
TRBJ1-2 | TRBV12-5 | TRBD1 | NA | CASGPSWDRPGYTF | TGTGCTAGTGGCCCCTCTTGGGACAGGCCTGGCTACACCTTC
TRBJ2-7 | TRBV7-2 | NA | NA | CASSLRLDGSYEQYF | TGTGCCAGCAGCTTAAGACTAGATGGATCCTACGAGCAGTACTTC
TRBJ2-1 | TRBV4-3 | TRBD2 | NA | CASSQGRLAGRSHNEQFF | TGCGCCAGCAGCCAAGGACGACTAGCGGGACGCTCCCACAATGAGCAGTTCTTC
TRBJ1-2 | TRBV30 | NA | NA | CAWNPTAYGYTF | TGTGCCTGGAACCCTACAGCCTATGGCTACACCTTC
TRBJ1-3 | TRBV4-3 | NA | NA | CASSQTVDSGNTIYF | TGCGCCAGCAGCCAAACGGTCGACTCTGGAAACACCATATATTTT
TRBJ2-1 | TRBV5-6 | NA | NA | CASSLGRGRAPYNEQFF | TGTGCCAGCAGCTTGGGGCGAGGTCGCGCCCCCTACAATGAGCAGTTCTTC
TRBJ1-4 | TRBV19 | TRBD1 | few | CASSGKQGAAGEKLFF | TGTGCCAGTAGTGGGAAACAGGGGGCCGCGGGGGAAAAACTGTTTTTT
TRBJ2-3 | TRBV19 | NA | NA | CASSIAGLNTQYF | TGTGCCAGTAGTATAGCGGGGTTAAATACGCAGTATTTT
TRBJ1-1 | TRBV27 | NA | NA | CASSSTVMNTEAFF | TGTGCCAGCAGTTCCACGGTGATGAACACTGAAGCTTTCTTT
TRBJ2-7 | TRBV4-1 | TRBD1 | NA | CASSQPGQGYEQYF | TGCGCCAGCAGCCAGCCGGGACAGGGCTACGAGCAGTACTTC
TRBJ2-7 | TRBV30 | TRBD2 | NA | CAWSRGLAGLLEQYF | TGTGCCTGGTCCCGTGGGTTAGCGGGGCTCCTGGAGCAGTACTTC
TRBJ1-2 | TRBV5-4 | TRBD1 | NA | CASTPGQGCDGYTF | TGTGCCAGCACCCCGGGACAGGGGTGCGATGGCTACACCTTC
TRBJ2-2 | TRBV30 | NA | NA | CARDWGAGELFF | TGTGCCAGGGATTGGGGGGCCGGGGAGCTGTTTTTT
TRBJ2-1 | TRBV5-4 | TRBD1 | NA | CASSLTPGQGGNEQFF | TGTGCCAGCAGCCTCACTCCGGGACAGGGGGGGAATGAGCAGTTCTTC
TRBJ1-4 | TRBV30 | NA | few | CALAHEKLFF | TGTGCCTTGGCCCATGAAAAACTGTTTTTT
TRBJ2-7 | TRBV6-6 | NA | NA | CASSYSTVEQYF | TGTGCCAGCAGTTACTCCACAGTCGAGCAGTACTTC
TRBJ1-5 | TRBV23-1 | NA | NA | CASSQRGYRVNQPQHF | TGCGCCAGCAGTCAACGAGGGTATAGGGTGAATCAGCCCCAGCATTTT
TRBJ2-1 | TRBV7-9 | TRBD2 | NA | CASSSGTSYKGRTYNEQFF | TGTGCCAGCAGTTCCGGGACTAGCTATAAAGGAAGGACCTACAATGAGCAGTTCTTC
TRBJ1-2 | TRBV9 | TRBD1 | NA | CASSGGPLGQGSYGYTF | TGTGCCAGCAGCGGAGGCCCCTTAGGACAGGGGAGCTATGGCTACACCTTC
TRBJ2-1 | TRBV2 | NA | NA | CASSEMRNEQFF | TGTGCCAGCAGTGAAATGAGGAATGAGCAGTTCTTC
TRBJ2-5 | TRBV4-1 | NA | few | CASSQVGRTDLQETQYF | TGCGCCAGCAGCCAAGTGGGCCGAACGGATCTACAAGAGACCCAGTACTTC
TRBJ1-6 | TRBV5-4 | TRBD1 | NA | CASSFDRVGSPLHF | TGTGCCAGCAGCTTTGACAGGGTGGGGTCACCCCTCCACTTT